The rows below give T cell receptor beta chains drawn from one sample of a study of CD8+ T cells in alopecia areata. Clones were sequenced by immunoSEQ multiplex PCR, and TCRdb holds only the in-frame ones, with some missing. Among 140,000 to 150,000 clones listed, more than 55% were seen once. Sequencing used CD8+ T cells sorted from blood. Receptor source: a human donor in good health. CDR3s include the opening cysteine and the closing phenylalanine or tryptophan. D genes are given only for firm matches. Size is stated for part of the rows, as once, few or many counts, or as a class when the clone is expanded.

V	size	J	D	DNA	CDR3
TRBV25-1	.	TRBJ2-2	.	TGTGCCAGCAGTCGCGGGAATACCGGGGAGCTGTTTTTT	CASSRGNTGELFF
TRBV12-5	.	TRBJ2-5	.	TGTGCTAGTGGTTTCCTTATTGCAGGAGAGACCCAGTACTTC	CASGFLIAGETQYF
TRBV7-8	few	TRBJ1-2	.	TGTGCCAGCAGCTTAGACGTTTCCTCGATGGGTGGCTACACCTTC	CASSLDVSSMGGYTF
TRBV5-6	.	TRBJ1-1	.	TGTGCCAGCGTAGAAGGGGGATGGAACACTGAAGCTTTCTTT	CASVEGGWNTEAFF
TRBV7-2	.	TRBJ2-5	.	TGTGCCAGCAGCCGTAGCGGCTTACAAGAGACCCAGTACTTC	CASSRSGLQETQYF
TRBV2	.	TRBJ1-3	.	TGTGCCAGCGGGGGACTGGCCATATATTTT	CASGGLAIYF
TRBV30	.	TRBJ1-2	.	TGTGCCTGGAGACCACTCTTCCGATCCTATGGCTACACCTTC	CAWRPLFRSYGYTF
TRBV29-1	.	TRBJ2-2	TRBD2	TGCAGCGTTGGCGGGCGGCTAGCGGGGACGGGCACCGGGGAGCTGTTTTTT	CSVGGRLAGTGTGELFF
TRBV29-1	.	TRBJ2-1	TRBD2	TGCAGCGTTGAAACCCCCTTAGGCGGGAGGCCTCCGGATGAGCAGTTCTTC	CSVETPLGGRPPDEQFF
TRBV5-1	.	TRBJ1-1	TRBD1	TGCGCCAGAGACAGGGAAAACACTGAAGCTTTCTTT	CARDRENTEAFF
TRBV7-2	few	TRBJ2-1	.	TGTGCCAGCAGCTCCCGTCGGAATGAGCAGTTCTTC	CASSSRRNEQFF
TRBV9	.	TRBJ2-2	.	TGTGCCAGCAGCGTACTCTACACCGGGGAGCTGTTTTTT	CASSVLYTGELFF
TRBV9	.	TRBJ2-5	.	TGTGCCAGCAGCGTAGGGGGGCCACAAGAGACCCAGTACTTC	CASSVGGPQETQYF
TRBV13	.	TRBJ2-5	TRBD1	TGTGCCAGTGGGACAGGAAGACAAGAGACCCAGTACTTC	CASGTGRQETQYF
TRBV7-9	.	TRBJ1-2	TRBD1	TGTGCCAGCAGCTCGACAGGGGGCGACTATGGCTACACCTTC	CASSSTGGDYGYTF
TRBV27	.	TRBJ2-2	.	TGTGCCAGCCGATCATCCCAAGCGGGTAACACCGGGGAGCTGTTTTTT	CASRSSQAGNTGELFF
TRBV6-5	.	TRBJ2-1	.	TGTGCCAGCAGTGGTAGGGACGGGAATGAGCAGTTCTTC	CASSGRDGNEQFF
TRBV4-1	.	TRBJ1-1	TRBD1	TGCGCCAGCAGGGGGGACAGCTACACTGAAGCTTTCTTT	CASRGDSYTEAFF
TRBV5-6	.	TRBJ2-1	.	TGTGCCAGCAGCGGGGACGGTAATGAGCAGTTCTTC	CASSGDGNEQFF
TRBV5-4	.	TRBJ2-2	TRBD2	TGTGCCAGCAGCCTCGGACTAGCGGGAAACACCGGGGAGCTGTTTTTT	CASSLGLAGNTGELFF
TRBV4-1	.	TRBJ2-1	.	TGCGCCAGCAGCCAAACCAGCTCCTACAATGAGCAGTTCTTC	CASSQTSSYNEQFF
TRBV27	.	TRBJ1-2	.	TGTGCCAGCAGTTTTGCAGGCCCGTCAGGAGGCTACACCTTC	CASSFAGPSGGYTF
TRBV19	.	TRBJ1-1	.	TGTGCCAGTAGTATGGTTGGAAACACTGAAGCTTTCTTT	CASSMVGNTEAFF
TRBV29-1	.	TRBJ2-1	TRBD2	TGCAGCGGTGGACTAGCGGGAGGCTACAATGAGCAGTTCTTC	CSGGLAGGYNEQFF
TRBV6-1	.	TRBJ2-1	.	TGTGCCAGCAGTGTACAGGGAAGCAACAATGAGCAGTTCTTC	CASSVQGSNNEQFF
TRBV6-5	.	TRBJ2-5	.	TGTGCCAGCAGTCATAAGGGGCCTCAAGAGACCCAGTACTTC	CASSHKGPQETQYF